The T cell receptor beta chain described here comes from a study of blood T cell repertoires in COVID-19. The CDR3 covers 14 residues. Germline loops: CDR1 SGHRS, CDR2 YFSETQ. With 6 bases removed from V and 8 bases from J, the gap between germline ends came to 15 bases. Profiled with immunoSEQ multiplex PCR; TCRdb holds only in-frame clones, not every one. There are about 350,000 clones in the sample; 88% occur only once, and 7.3% lies in the top ten. This TCR derives from a woman in her sixties or seventies with COVID-19, enrolled during active disease. The sample was peripheral blood. The V and J genes are TRBV5-1 and TRBJ1-6; TRBD1 might be the D (6 bases). The CDR3 coding sequence is TGCGCCAGCAAATCACAGGGTGACGATTCACCCCTCCACTTT. Encoded protein: CASKSQGDDSPLHF.